What follows are 10 T cell receptor beta chains derived from one specimen sequenced in a study of response to subunit inactivated influenza vaccine. TCRdb fed the RT-PCR reads into MiXCR, producing one record per CDR3 protein. The sample records 600,000 to 850,000 distinct CDR3 sequences, approximately 14% being singletons. The starting material was PBMCs from blood, obtained around two weeks before vaccination. Receptor source: a man aged 50-60 years who received an inactivated influenza vaccine.

This clonotype appeared a few times. The chain links TRBV6-5 to TRBJ1-1; no clear D. The CDR3 has 13 residues. V lost 2 bases and J 6 bases, leaving 10 bases between the germline ends. CDR1 and CDR2 from the germline V gene are MNHEY and SVGAGI. The DNA of the CDR3 is TGTGCCAGCAGTTACGATCCGGGTTCTGAAGCTTTCTTT. Translation gives CASSYDPGSEAFF.

This clonotype was seen more than once but under ten times. The rearrangement links TRBV24-1 to TRBJ2-1; 10 bases align to TRBD2. The V and J ends lost 0 bases and 15 bases, in that order; junction bases with no gene match: 10. There are 15 residues in the CDR3. Looked up from germline, CDR1 is KGHDR and CDR2 is SFDVKD. The CDR3 is CATSDLYPSGSRLFF. In DNA, the CDR3 is TGTGCCACCAGTGATTTGTACCCTAGCGGGAGTCGACTGTTCTTC.

This chain connects TRBV11-1 to TRBJ2-3; D is undetermined. Germline V lookup: CDR1 SGHAT, CDR2 FQDESV (reference sequence). Trimming left V 8 bases short and J 0 bases short, with 18 bases between. The CDR3 extends over 16 amino acids. In nucleotides, the CDR3 is TGTGCCAGCTCTCTCGTATGGAGTGGAAGCACAGATACGCAGTATTTT. Protein sequence: CASSLVWSGSTDTQYF.

The rearrangement uses TRBV7-3 and TRBJ2-6; either TRBD1 or TRBD2 may supply D (5 bases each). V was cut by 1 base and J by 2 bases, with 15 bases left in between. The CDR3 runs 18 residues. Germline V lookup: CDR1 SGHTA, CDR2 FQGTGA. CDR3 DNA sequence: TGTGCCAGCAGCTTAAGACAGTCAGGGAGCGCTGGGGCCAACGTCCTGACTTTC. This codes for CASSLRQSGSAGANVLTF.

The chain links TRBV11-1 to TRBJ2-5, with 7 bases lining up with TRBD1. There are 16 residues in the CDR3. With 1 base clipped from V and 5 bases from J, the junction kept 10 bases outside the gene matches. Germline CDR1 SGHAT, CDR2 FQDESV (reference sequence). The CDR3 is CASSLGTGLLTETQYF. The CDR3 nucleotides read TGTGCCAGCAGCTTAGGGACAGGCTTACTAACGGAGACCCAGTACTTC.

This clonotype appeared a few times. The rearrangement uses TRBV6-2 or TRBV6-3 and TRBJ2-1, with unresolved D. The CDR3 sequence is 15 residues long. V lost 5 bases and J 0 bases, leaving 11 bases between the germline ends. Germline assignment: CDR1 MNHEY and CDR2 SVGEGT. The DNA of the CDR3 is TGTGCCAGCAGTACCCTGGGTAGCTCCTACAATGAGCAGTTCTTC. Protein product: CASSTLGSSYNEQFF.

In its sample, this clonotype was seen many times. The chain joins TRBV12-3 or TRBV12-4 to TRBJ1-1; D remains unclear. CDR3 length: 11 residues. Trimming took 1 base from V and 7 from J, leaving 4 bases between them. This CDR3 is CASSLGGEAFF. The CDR3 coding sequence is TGTGCCAGCAGTTTAGGGGGTGAAGCTTTCTTT.

This clonotype has just a few counts. The CDR3 is CASSWDRGHYEQYF. In DNA form, the CDR3 reads TGTGCCAGCAGCTGGGACAGGGGGCACTACGAGCAGTACTTC. V is TRBV7-9 and J is TRBJ2-7, with 12 bases that match TRBD1. Trimming at V came to 4 bases and at J to 3 bases, leaving 1 base not matched to a gene. The CDR3 extends over 14 amino acids. Germline lookup yields CDR1 SEHNR and CDR2 FQNEAQ (reference sequence).

This clonotype was counted only a few times. This chain joins TRBV29-1 and TRBJ2-1; D might be TRBD1 (6 bases). The CDR3 is 13 residues long. Per germline, CDR1 SQVTM and CDR2 ANQGSEA. Trimming shortened V by 7 bases and J by 3 bases, and 13 bases separated the two germline ends. The DNA of the CDR3 is TGCAGCGGACGGGACACCAACTACAATGAGCAGTTCTTC. Translated: CSGRDTNYNEQFF.

This clonotype turned up a few times. J is TRBJ2-5 and V is TRBV11-2, with D possibly being TRBD1 or TRBD2 (5 bases each). Trimming took off 0 bases at V and 5 bases at J, with 13 bases between the two ends. The CDR3 has 15 residues. Germline-derived CDR1 and CDR2 are SGHAT and FQNNGV. The CDR3 bases are TGTGCCAGCAGCTTAGATCTAGCCAGGGCGGAGACCCAGTACTTC. As protein: CASSLDLARAETQYF.